This T cell receptor beta chain stems from a study of T cells in Graves' hyperthyroidism and ophthalmopathy. Findings and caveats of the study: In the blood, most expanded thyroid clonotypes above 0.001 appeared as well. Patients with ophthalmopathy were separated from those with stable hyperthyroidism by a 13 V-J model.

There are many counts of this clonotype. Its antigen is as yet unknown. Uncontrolled infection, other autoimmune disease, pregnancy or lactation barred patients from enrollment. Blood was obtained at the first hyperthyroidism diagnosis, which preceded any ophthalmopathy symptoms. RNA transcripts provided the source from which TCR beta CDR3 regions were amplified. HTBI primers were used for first-round RT-PCR of the TCR CDR3. TCRdb fed the multiplex PCR reads into MiXCR, producing one record per CDR3 protein. Of 250,000 or so distinct CDR3 sequences listed, more than 14% are singletons. The sequence was collected from a woman in her thirties or forties with Graves' hyperthyroidism that later progressed to Graves' ophthalmopathy. The sample comprised blood.

The CDR3 is CASSYSVLALQTDTQYF. The CDR3 DNA sequence: TGTGCCAGCAGTTACTCAGTATTGGCGCTTCAGACAGATACGCAGTATTTT. The V gene is TRBV6-6, the J gene TRBJ2-3; no reliable D call. This CDR3 comprises 17 residues. V dropped 0 bases and J dropped 3 bases, with 16 bases sitting between them. The germline V gene has CDR1 MNHNY and CDR2 SVGAGI (reference sequence).